This entry concerns a single T cell receptor beta chain. Its antigen is unknown. Germline CDR1 is SGHTA and CDR2 is FQGNSA. The trim removed 3 bases at V and 2 bases at J, leaving 6 bases unmatched. The CDR3 totals 16 residues. The authors' processing: Junction-only immunoSEQ data arrived without quality scores, meaning filtering differed. The repertoire was sequenced with immunoSEQ multiplex PCR; TCRdb's copy has only in-frame clones and lacks some. V and J calls and clone size are those listed in that table; D and trimming were worked out from the DNA. The sample has about 2.1 million clones, over 85% seen once. This entry belongs to a study of shared clonotypes between healthy human individuals. Study-level information: Per-donor plates numbered three CD4 naive, three CD4 memory, two CD8 naive and one CD8 memory. Overall study findings and caveats: Relative to their counterparts shared across all four donors, non-shared clonotypes exhibited diminished generation probabilities. When naive CD4 clonotypes were compared across a few donors, around 5% were shared.

Terminally differentiated effector memory CD45RA+ cells were excluded from the naive CD8 cells, which were CD45RO-negative and positively selected for CCR7. The receptor was isolated from a man between 18 and 35 years old in good health. Some clones in this sample may be carry-over from other donors' samples. The V gene is TRBV7-2, the J gene TRBJ2-1; 8 bases are shared with TRBD2. The sample consisted of naive CD8+ T cells from PBMCs. As DNA, the CDR3 is TGTGCCAGCAGCTTCTACGGACTAGCTGCCTACAATGAGCAGTTCTTC. Translated: CASSFYGLAAYNEQFF. Using reference TRBV7-2 and TRBJ2-1 for the parts outside the CDR3, the full variable domain is GAGVSQSPSNKVTEKGKDVELRCDPISGHTALYWYRQSLGQGLEFLIYFQGNSAPDKSGLPSDRFSAERTGGSVSTLTIQRTQQEDSAVYLCASSFYGLAAYNEQFFGPGTRLTVL.